This TCR beta chain was documented in a study of shared clonotypes between healthy human individuals. The study, taken as a whole, reports: Approximately 4.6% of naive CD4 clonotypes were shared across several donors.

Per the germline V gene, CDR1 is SGHDT and CDR2 is YYEEEE. The CDR3 extends over 15 amino acids. Trimming stripped 4 bases from V and 5 bases from J, with 16 bases between. Concerning this clone itself: Its antigen is still unknown.

Method: immunoSEQ multiplex PCR; TCRdb's copy keeps in-frame clones and lacks some. The sample yields some 2 million clones, approximately 95% seen once. The sample was naive CD4+ T cells sorted from blood. Noted subset: CD45RA+ positively selected. V is TRBV5-6 and J is TRBJ2-1; weak D call: TRBD1 (5 bases). The TCR comes from a man aged 18 to 30 in good health. For the CDR3, the DNA is TGTGCCAGCAGCGCCATCAGGGAACCCGACAATGAGCAGTTCTTC. This translates into CASSAIREPDNEQFF. The complete variable domain, with remaining parts taken from reference TRBV5-6 and TRBJ2-1, reads DAGVTQSPTHLIKTRGQQVTLRCSPKSGHDTVSWYQQALGQGPQFIFQYYEEEERQRGNFPDRFSGHQFPNYSSELNVNALLLGDSALYLCASSAIREPDNEQFFGPGTRLTVL.